This T cell receptor beta chain derives from a study of blood T cells in healthy people across ages. Findings and caveats of the study: Not knowing donor CMV status may have confounded expanded clonotype changes. TCR beta diversity per million T cells fell roughly linearly with age.

On this clonotype: The antigen is unknown.

The trim removed 6 bases at V and 6 bases at J, leaving 13 bases unmatched. CDR1 and CDR2 from the germline V gene are MNHNS and SASEGT. This CDR3 has 15 residues. The authors ran a second PCR of about 7 to 11 cycles using a sample-barcoded 5' primer and a J-beta primer mix. TCRdb independently ran MiXCR on the 5' RACE reads; one entry per CDR3 protein. This table has about 1.6 million distinct CDR3 sequences, around 35% appearing once. This rearrangement joins TRBV6-1 to TRBJ1-2; 7 nucleotides match TRBD1. Specimen: blood. This sequence was found in a woman in her 30s in good health. The CDR3 region is CASSLRQGANHGYTF. The CDR3 DNA is TGTGCCAGCAGCCTACGACAGGGCGCCAACCATGGCTACACCTTC.